This T cell receptor (beta chain) originates from a study of graft-versus-host responses after intestinal transplantation. Background on the study: Multivisceral, liver-intestinal, or isolated intestinal grafts were transplanted into recipients.

Only in-frame clones appear in the TCRdb table, and some are missing; sequencing was by immunoSEQ multiplex PCR. The data hold some 8,000 clones, with roughly four fifths observed a single time. Both intraepithelial and lamina propria lymphocytes were released by processing graft tissue. Germline assignment: CDR1 MNHEY and CDR2 SMNVEV (reference sequence). The CDR3 is 16 residues long. With 5 bases clipped from V and 2 bases from J, the junction kept 5 bases outside the gene matches. The chain couples TRBV27 to TRBJ2-3; 12 bases line up with TRBD2. The source is a human patient who received an intestinal transplant, so some T cells may come from the graft donor. The sequences come from ileum tissue, collected less than 230 days after intestinal transplant. CDR3 region: CASSTRLAGVTDTQYF. The CDR3 DNA follows: TGTGCCAGCAGTACCAGACTAGCGGGGGTCACAGATACGCAGTATTTT.